The rows below give T cell receptor beta chains drawn from one sample of a study of T cell changes during pregnancy in multiple sclerosis. Assay: immunoSEQ multiplex PCR; the TCRdb copy retains only in-frame clones and omits some. The repertoire holds roughly 120,000 clones, with 80% to 95% as singletons. This specimen was peripheral blood, taken in the third trimester of pregnancy. The receptor set was obtained from a female donor with multiple sclerosis, enrolled in a pregnancy study. The CDR3 runs from the conserved cysteine through the conserved F or W. D genes are given only for firm matches. Clone size, where shown, is once, few, many, or a class for clones that have expanded.

CASSQGGGQGSEKLFF	TGCGCCAGCAGCCAGGGGGGGGGACAGGGAAGTGAAAAACTGTTTTTT	TRBD1	NA	TRBV4-1	TRBJ1-4
CASSFVPVAANTGELFF	TGTGCCAGCAGTTTTGTCCCGGTAGCAGCGAACACCGGGGAGCTGTTTTTT	NA	NA	TRBV28	TRBJ2-2
CASSATGTGTQPQHF	TGTGCCAGCAGTGCAACCGGGACAGGGACTCAGCCCCAGCATTTT	TRBD1	NA	TRBV2	TRBJ1-5
CASRSTGENIQYF	TGTGCCAGCAGGAGCACCGGGGAAAACATTCAGTACTTC	NA	NA	TRBV2	TRBJ2-4
CASSGASGYQETQYF	TGTGCCAGCAGTGGGGCTAGCGGGTACCAAGAGACCCAGTACTTC	TRBD2	NA	TRBV2	TRBJ2-5
CASRKRTGGPEQYF	TGTGCCAGCAGAAAAAGGACAGGGGGTCCCGAGCAGTACTTC	TRBD1	NA	TRBV2	TRBJ2-7
CASSFGQGNQPQHF	TGTGCCAGTAGTTTTGGACAGGGGAATCAGCCCCAGCATTTT	TRBD1	NA	TRBV19	TRBJ1-5
CASSFPSYNEQFF	TGTGCCAGCAGCTTCCCTTCCTACAATGAGCAGTTCTTC	NA	NA	TRBV5-6	TRBJ2-1
CASSKSRGGPGNTEAFF	TGCGCCAGCAGCAAGAGTAGAGGGGGCCCGGGCAACACTGAAGCTTTCTTT	TRBD1	NA	TRBV5-1	TRBJ1-1
CASSQDIPPQETQYF	TGTGCCAGCAGCCAAGATATCCCCCCTCAAGAGACCCAGTACTTC	NA	NA	TRBV4-2	TRBJ2-5
CASTRISGSEQFF	TGTGCCAGCACTCGAATAAGCGGGAGTGAGCAGTTCTTC	TRBD2	once	TRBV7-9	TRBJ2-1
CASSIGTGGWTDTQYF	TGTGCCAGTAGTATAGGGACAGGGGGGTGGACAGATACGCAGTATTTT	TRBD1	NA	TRBV19	TRBJ2-3
CASSQERASGRGNEQFF	TGCGCCAGCAGCCAAGAGAGGGCTAGCGGGAGGGGGAATGAGCAGTTCTTC	TRBD2	NA	TRBV4-1	TRBJ2-1
CASSLGVYNEQFF	TGTGCCAGCAGTCTCGGGGTGTACAATGAGCAGTTCTTC	NA	once	TRBV6-6	TRBJ2-1
CASSYTRRQETQYF	TGTGCCAGCAGTTACACTAGACGCCAAGAGACCCAGTACTTC	NA	NA	TRBV2	TRBJ2-5
CSVQREGLYTGELFF	TGCAGCGTCCAGCGGGAGGGCCTCTACACCGGGGAGCTGTTTTTT	TRBD2	NA	TRBV29-1	TRBJ2-2
CASSDARQGTYNEQFF	TGTGCCAGCAGTGACGCGAGACAGGGTACTTACAATGAGCAGTTCTTC	TRBD1	NA	TRBV6-4	TRBJ2-1
CASSDTGDAFF	TGCGCCAGCAGCGACACAGGGGACGCTTTCTTT	TRBD1	NA	TRBV5-1	TRBJ1-1
CASVQGAYNEQFF	TGTGCCAGCGTTCAGGGGGCCTACAATGAGCAGTTCTTC	TRBD1	NA	TRBV6-6	TRBJ2-1
CASSAPSGGTANTGELFF	TGTGCCAGCAGCGCCCCTAGCGGGGGGACCGCGAACACCGGGGAGCTGTTTTTT	TRBD2	NA	TRBV9	TRBJ2-2
CASRRGTRVAGELFF	TGCGCCAGCAGGCGGGGGACTAGAGTTGCCGGGGAGCTGTTTTTT	TRBD2	NA	TRBV5-1	TRBJ2-2
CASRRTGNYGYTF	TGTGCCAGCAGGAGGACAGGAAACTATGGCTACACCTTC	TRBD1	NA	TRBV6-1	TRBJ1-2
CASSLGGDREGTEAFF	TGTGCCAGCAGCTTAGGTGGGGACAGGGAGGGGACTGAAGCTTTCTTT	TRBD1	NA	TRBV11-3	TRBJ1-1
CASSPGENSYNEQFF	TGTGCCAGCAGCCCGGGAGAGAACTCCTACAATGAGCAGTTCTTC	NA	NA	TRBV11-3	TRBJ2-1
CASSLRGGGTDTQYF	TGTGCCAGCAGCTTACGGGGAGGGGGCACAGATACGCAGTATTTT	TRBD2	NA	TRBV7-3	TRBJ2-3
CASSLNSDRAYEQYF	TGTGCCAGCAGCTTAAATAGCGACAGGGCCTACGAGCAGTACTTC	TRBD1	NA	TRBV7-3	TRBJ2-7
CASSAGGQGGNTIYF	TGTGCCAGCAGCGCAGGGGGACAGGGTGGAAACACCATATATTTT	TRBD1	once	TRBV9	TRBJ1-3
CASSLGAGVETQYF	TGTGCCAGCAGCTTAGGGGCAGGGGTTGAGACCCAGTACTTC	NA	NA	TRBV7-6	TRBJ2-5
CASSLDRGQIYGYTF	TGCGCCAGCAGCCTCGACAGGGGGCAAATCTATGGCTACACCTTC	TRBD1	NA	TRBV4-1	TRBJ1-2
CATRDPGGAGADTQYF	TGTGCCACTAGAGACCCCGGGGGGGCCGGCGCAGATACGCAGTATTTT	TRBD2	NA	TRBV19	TRBJ2-3
CASTLTGSTGELFF	TGTGCCAGCACTCTGACAGGGTCTACCGGGGAGCTGTTTTTT	TRBD1	NA	TRBV6-5	TRBJ2-2
CASSPVNTEAFF	TGTGCCAGTAGTCCAGTGAACACTGAAGCTTTCTTT	NA	NA	TRBV19	TRBJ1-1
CASSNHGGYGYTF	TGTGCCAGCAGCAATCACGGGGGTTATGGCTACACCTTC	NA	NA	TRBV21-1	TRBJ1-2
CASTPGVSGKQYF	TGTGCCAGCACACCAGGGGTTAGCGGGAAGCAGTACTTC	TRBD2	NA	TRBV6-5	TRBJ2-7
CASSPRGQGFTF	TGTGCCAGCAGCCCGAGAGGGCAGGGGTTTACCTTC	NA	once	TRBV7-9	TRBJ1-2
CASSASGNIQYF	TGTGCCAGCAGCGCTAGCGGAAACATTCAGTACTTC	TRBD2	once	TRBV7-9	TRBJ2-4
CASGDRGNGYTF	TGTGCCAGCGGGGACAGGGGTAATGGCTACACCTTC	TRBD1	few	TRBV6-1	TRBJ1-2
CASSLFSGTSSYNEQFF	TGTGCCAGCAGTCTCTTTAGCGGGACGAGCTCCTACAATGAGCAGTTCTTC	TRBD2	NA	TRBV28	TRBJ2-1